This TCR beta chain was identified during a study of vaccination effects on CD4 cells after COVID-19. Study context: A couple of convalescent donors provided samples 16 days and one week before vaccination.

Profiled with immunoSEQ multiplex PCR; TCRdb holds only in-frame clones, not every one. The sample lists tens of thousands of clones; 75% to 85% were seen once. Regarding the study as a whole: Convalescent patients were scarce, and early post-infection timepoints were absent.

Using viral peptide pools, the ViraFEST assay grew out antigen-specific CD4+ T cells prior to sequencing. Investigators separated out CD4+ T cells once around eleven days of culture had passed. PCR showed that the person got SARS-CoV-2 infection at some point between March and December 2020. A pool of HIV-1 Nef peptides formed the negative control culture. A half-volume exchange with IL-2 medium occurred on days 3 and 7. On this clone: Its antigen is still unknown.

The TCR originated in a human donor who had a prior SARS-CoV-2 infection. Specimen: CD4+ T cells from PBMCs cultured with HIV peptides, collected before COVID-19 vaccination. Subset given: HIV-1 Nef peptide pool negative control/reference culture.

The chain's CDR3 is CASSLGKGPTTNEKLFF. DNA for the CDR3: TGTGCCAGCAGCCTAGGAAAGGGGCCAACAACTAATGAAAAACTGTTTTTT. The rearrangement uses TRBV7-2 and TRBJ1-4, with D possibly TRBD1 on 5 matching bases. CDR1 is SGHTA, CDR2 FQGNSA, per germline. The CDR3 runs 17 residues. With 5 bases removed from V and 0 bases from J, the gap between germline ends came to 16 bases.